These 11 T cell receptor beta chains were sequenced from one sample in a study of blood T cell repertoires in COVID-19. Assay: immunoSEQ multiplex PCR; the TCRdb copy retains only in-frame clones and omits some. In the table there are about 68,000 clones, 80% to 90% of which are singletons. Input material: peripheral blood. The receptors stem from a middle-aged man with acute or convalescent COVID-19.

J is TRBJ2-3 and V is TRBV5-1, with a possible D match to TRBD2 (6 bases). Germline CDR1 is SGHRS and CDR2 is YFSETQ. V was clipped by 4 bases and J by 3 bases, with 24 bases between them. The CDR3 is 18 residues long. CDR3 protein: CASSPLGGRPPLTDTQYF. The CDR3 DNA sequence: TGCGCCAGCAGCCCGTTGGGGGGTCGGCCCCCGTTGACAGATACGCAGTATTTT. The whole variable domain, filled in from reference TRBV5-1 and TRBJ2-3, reads KAGVTQTPRYLIKTRGQQVTLSCSPISGHRSVSWYQQTPGQGLQFLFEYFSETQRNKGNFPGRFSGRQFSNSRSEMNVSTLELGDSALYLCASSPLGGRPPLTDTQYFGPGTRLTVL.

This clone was found once. The chain joins TRBV10-1 to TRBJ2-7, with D uncertain. Per the germline V gene, CDR1 is WNHNN and CDR2 is SYGVQD (reference sequence). The CDR3 length is 9 residues. The CDR3 DNA follows: TGCGCTTTCGGCTACGAGCAGTACGTC. It is translated as CAFGYEQYV.

The chain is built from TRBV27 and TRBJ2-1, with 14 positions matching TRBD2. The CDR3 length is 17 residues. Germline V gene lookup returns CDR1 MNHEY and CDR2 SMNVEV (reference sequence). Trimming at V came to 7 bases and at J to 6 bases, leaving 11 bases not matched to a gene. CDR3 residues: CASTPRLAGGLGNEQFF. The CDR3 DNA follows: TGTGCCAGCACCCCCCGACTAGCGGGAGGGTTGGGCAATGAGCAGTTCTTC.

The V gene is TRBV9, the J gene TRBJ2-1, with D uncertain. Trimming left V 4 bases short and J 2 bases short, with 16 bases between. The length of the CDR3 is 16 residues. The V gene's germline CDR1 is SGDLS and CDR2 YYNGEE. The CDR3 bases are TGTGCCAGCAGCTGGCGGAAACCCACCCCCTACAATGAGCAGTTCTTC. Translating it yields CASSWRKPTPYNEQFF.

The rearrangement uses TRBV5-1 and TRBJ2-1, with 13 bases identical to TRBD2. This CDR3 is built from 17 residues. Germline assignment: CDR1 SGHRS and CDR2 YFSETQ. Trimming removed 4 bases from V and 3 bases from J; junction bases left unmatched: 7. The CDR3 DNA follows: TGCGCCAGCAGCCTAGGGACTAGCGGGAAGTTCTACAATGAGCAGTTCTTC. Encoded protein: CASSLGTSGKFYNEQFF. Based on the CDR3 plus reference TRBV5-1 and TRBJ2-1, the full variable domain is KAGVTQTPRYLIKTRGQQVTLSCSPISGHRSVSWYQQTPGQGLQFLFEYFSETQRNKGNFPGRFSGRQFSNSRSEMNVSTLELGDSALYLCASSLGTSGKFYNEQFFGPGTRLTVL.

This chain connects TRBV11-3 to TRBJ1-2; 12 positions agree with TRBD1. V lost 5 bases, J lost 7 bases, and 11 bases stayed unmatched. The V gene's germline CDR1 is SGHNT and CDR2 YENEEA. This CDR3 is built from 16 residues. The CDR3 DNA is TGTGCCAGCAGCCACAGACCGGGACAGGGGGCTGTTGGCTACACCTTC. Translated: CASSHRPGQGAVGYTF.

The count of this clone is one. The rearrangement uses TRBV11-3 and TRBJ2-3, with 12 bases that match TRBD2. CDR3 size: 17 residues. V lost 4 bases and J lost 3; bases outside the gene matches: 8. Germline CDR1 is SGHNT and CDR2 is YENEEA. The CDR3 DNA follows: TGTGCCAGCAGCTCCTCCTTGACTAGCGGGAGTACAGATACGCAGTATTTT. Its protein product is CASSSSLTSGSTDTQYF.

The V call is TRBV7-2, the J call TRBJ1-6, with D uncertain. V was clipped by 2 bases and J by 10 bases, with 12 bases between them. Germline-derived CDR1 and CDR2 are SGHTA and FQGNSA. The CDR3 totals 14 residues. In DNA form, the CDR3 reads TGTGCCAGCAGCTTATTGGAGTTTCCATCACCCCTCCACTTT. It specifies CASSLLEFPSPLHF.

In its sample, this clone was seen once. The V gene is TRBV11-2, the J gene TRBJ1-3, with 7 bases that match TRBD1. V was pared by 0 bases and J by 0 bases, with 8 bases of the junction left unmatched. This CDR3 is built from 18 residues. Germline-derived CDR1 and CDR2 are SGHAT and FQNNGV. The CDR3 region is CASSLDSGQARSGNTIYF. The CDR3 DNA sequence: TGTGCCAGCAGCTTAGATTCCGGACAGGCCCGCTCTGGAAACACCATATATTTT.

J is TRBJ1-6 and V is TRBV6-5; D remains ambiguous. The CDR3 spans 14 residues. V was clipped by 2 bases and J by 8 bases, with 10 bases between them. Per germline, CDR1 MNHEY and CDR2 SVGAGI. In DNA form, the CDR3 reads TGTGCCAGCAGTTACGGGGTCGGGGATTCACCCCTCCACTTT. Translated: CASSYGVGDSPLHF.

This clone has only one observation. The V and J genes are TRBV6-5 and TRBJ1-4, with a weak D call TRBD1 (5 bases). The CDR3 consists of 15 residues. Germline-derived CDR1 and CDR2 are MNHEY and SVGAGI. The V gene lost 6 bases and the J gene lost 5 bases, with 16 bases spanning the gap. The CDR3 DNA is TGTGCCAGCAGCCTTGACAGCGCGGCAAATGAAAAACTGTTTTTT. This encodes CASSLDSAANEKLFF.